Presented here are 31 T cell receptor beta chains from one specimen sequenced in a study of long-term antiretroviral therapy in people with HIV. The libraries were made with immunoSEQ v3.0 at survey level. Only in-frame clones appear in the TCRdb table, and some are missing; sequencing was by immunoSEQ multiplex PCR. The top ten hold less than 2.5% of the sample, which has 25,000 to 40,000 clones, around 97% seen once. Sequences were derived from unsorted PBMCs, sampled 7.6 years after starting antiretroviral therapy. These TCRs come from a man younger than 40 with HIV.

The V and J genes are TRBV18 and TRBJ1-2; 9 nucleotides match TRBD1. Germline V gene data show CDR1 as KGHSH and CDR2 as LQKENI. V shed 0 bases, J shed 8 bases, and the junction held 7 bases outside the gene matches. The length of the CDR3 is 15 residues. The CDR3 sequence is CASSPPLSTGGGYTF. In DNA form, the CDR3 reads TGTGCCAGCTCACCACCGCTTTCGACAGGGGGAGGCTACACCTTC.

The chain uses TRBV6-5 and TRBJ1-1, with D possibly TRBD1 on 5 matching bases. Germline lookup yields CDR1 MNHEY and CDR2 SVGAGI. V lost 6 bases and J 1 base, leaving 9 bases between the germline ends. This CDR3 is built from 13 residues. CDR3 DNA sequence: TGTGCCAGCAGAGCAGGGCAGAACACTGAAGCTTTCTTT. Residues: CASRAGQNTEAFF.

CDR3 coding DNA: TGTGCCAGCAGCGTCACCGTCGCCAATGAGCAGTTCTTC. Protein product: CASSVTVANEQFF. V gene TRBV9 combines with J gene TRBJ2-1, with no clear D. Germline V CDR1 and CDR2: SGDLS, YYNGEE. The CDR3 is 13 amino acids. V shed 2 bases and J shed 6 bases, with 9 bases lying between them.

This clone showed up just a few times. The rearrangement joins TRBV4-3 to TRBJ1-1; D is uncertain. V lost 0 bases, J lost 4 bases, and 18 bases lay in between. The CDR3 sequence is 17 residues long. Germline V gene sequence: CDR1 LGHNA, CDR2 YSLEER. CDR3 protein: CASSQDRWEKGATEAFF. The CDR3 DNA is TGCGCCAGCAGCCAAGATAGGTGGGAGAAGGGAGCCACTGAAGCTTTCTTT.

V usage is TRBV10-3 and J usage is TRBJ1-1; D gene unclear. This CDR3 has 14 residues. Deletions cut 1 base from V and 3 bases from J, with 9 bases between. Germline CDR1 is ENHRY and CDR2 is SYGVKD. This CDR3 is CAISEWQADTEAFF. The CDR3 bases are TGTGCCATCAGTGAGTGGCAGGCTGACACTGAAGCTTTCTTT.

The chain is built from TRBV6-6 and TRBJ1-6; D is uncertain. The CDR3 has 12 amino acids. Germline loops: CDR1 MNHNY, CDR2 SVGAGI (reference sequence). Trimming pared 6 bases from V and 11 bases from J, leaving 11 bases between. CDR3 loop: CASSRSSPPLHF. DNA of the CDR3: TGTGCCAGCAGCCGAAGTTCGCCACCCCTCCACTTT.

This clone was detected only once. V and J are TRBV4-1 and TRBJ1-4; possible D gene TRBD1, 6 bases. The length of the CDR3 is 15 residues. Trimming left V 5 bases short and J 8 bases short, with 18 bases between. Germline V gene data show CDR1 as MGHRA and CDR2 as YSYEKL. CDR3 sequence reads: CASSYASQRGEKLFF. The DNA of the CDR3 is TGCGCCAGCAGCTACGCATCTCAAAGGGGGGAAAAACTGTTTTTT.

This clone occurred once. The chain has TRBV4-3 and TRBJ2-2, with 8 bases that match TRBD2. Germline CDR1 and CDR2: LGHNA and YSLEER. CDR3 length: 16 amino acids. J was trimmed by 6 bases and V by 2 bases; bases with no gene match: 8. CDR3 in DNA: TGCGCCAGCAGCCAATCGCCGGGACTAGTACCCGGGGAGCTGTTTTTT. This sequence encodes CASSQSPGLVPGELFF.

The chain employs TRBV19 and TRBJ1-5, with 7 positions matching TRBD1. The CDR3 has 16 amino acids. The junction had 11 bases not matched to a gene; V was cut back by 5 bases and J by 4 bases. CDR1 LNHDA and CDR2 SQIVND come from the germline V gene (reference sequence). The CDR3: CASSPFGQVGNQPQHF. CDR3 DNA sequence: TGTGCCAGTAGTCCCTTTGGACAGGTTGGTAATCAGCCCCAGCATTTT.

The J gene is TRBJ2-7, the V gene TRBV19; perhaps TRBD2 as D (5 bases). There are 14 residues in the CDR3. CDR1 and CDR2 from the germline V gene are LNHDA and SQIVND (reference sequence). V was trimmed by 6 bases and J by 2 bases, leaving 14 bases between them. CDR3 sequence: CASRVAGGTYEQYF. In DNA, the CDR3 is TGTGCCAGTAGGGTGGCAGGAGGAACCTACGAGCAGTACTTC.

The chain employs TRBV28 and TRBJ2-7; 9 positions agree with TRBD2. CDR1 and CDR2 from the germline V gene are MDHEN and SYDVKM. This CDR3 region has 14 residues. V shed 7 bases, J shed 5 bases, and the junction held 9 bases outside the gene matches. For the CDR3, the DNA is TGTGCCAGCACCCCAGCGGGAGGCCCGGACGAGCAGTACTTC. Its protein is CASTPAGGPDEQYF.

The chain uses TRBV5-6 and TRBJ2-7; 9 bases line up with TRBD1. Losses at the gene ends were 4 bases for V and 4 bases for J; bases not matched to a gene: 3. Germline V CDR1 and CDR2: SGHDT, YYEEEE. The CDR3 spans 13 residues. The CDR3 here is CASSGQGRYEQYF. The CDR3 DNA reads as TGTGCCAGCAGCGGACAGGGGAGGTACGAGCAGTACTTC.

The J gene is TRBJ2-5, the V gene TRBV7-9; D is unresolved. The DNA end lines up better with TRBJ2-7; the J call may be wrong. The CDR3 extends over 13 amino acids. The germline gives CDR1 SEHNR, CDR2 FQNEAQ (reference sequence). CDR3 sequence: CASSFVVGYEQYF. CDR3 nucleotides: TGTGCCAGCAGCTTCGTGGTAGGGTACGAGCAGTACTTC.

About this clone itself: An end of the junction differs from the germline gene, which may be a read error. This CDR3 is CASREAAGGSEAFF. In DNA, the CDR3 is TGTGCCAGCAGGGAAGCGGCGGGGGGTTCAGAAGCTTTCTTT. The chain recombines TRBV2 with TRBJ1-1, with a weak D call TRBD1 (5 bases). Per germline, CDR1 SNHLY and CDR2 FYNNEI. This CDR3 spans 14 amino acids.

The chain combines TRBV4-1 with TRBJ2-7; weak D call: TRBD2 (5 bases). Germline CDR1 is MGHRA and CDR2 is YSYEKL. The ends were cut back, 0 bases at V and 3 bases at J, with 12 bases in the middle. This CDR3 is built from 15 residues. CDR3 sequence: CASSQDSEARYEQYF. In nucleotides, the CDR3 is TGCGCCAGCAGCCAAGATAGCGAGGCCCGCTACGAGCAGTACTTC.

The chain links TRBV25-1 to TRBJ2-2; D tentatively fits TRBD1 or TRBD2 (5 bases each). Trimming cost V 0 bases and J 5 bases, with 13 bases left between them. CDR3 length: 16 residues. Germline CDR1 and CDR2: MGHDK and SYGVNS. CDR3 sequence: CASSEYGPGLTGELFF. The CDR3 coding sequence is TGTGCCAGCAGTGAATATGGGCCGGGGCTGACCGGGGAGCTGTTTTTT.

The V and J genes are TRBV30 and TRBJ2-3; 8 bases are a match to TRBD2. The CDR3 contains 21 residues. Per germline, CDR1 GTSNPN and CDR2 SVGIG (reference sequence). V trimming: 7 bases; J trimming: 6 bases; junction bases outside the gene matches: 33. In nucleotides, the CDR3 is TGTGCCTCCTACCTGAAAGCCGGGACTAGGGAGGGAGGTAGATCATCCGATACGCAGTATTTT. Its protein product is CASYLKAGTREGGRSSDTQYF.

The chain links TRBV28 to TRBJ1-5, with TRBD1 as a possible D gene (5 bases). V lost 3 bases and J lost 3, with 15 bases in between. Germline CDR1 reads MDHEN; CDR2 reads SYDVKM. The CDR3 runs to 16 residues. The CDR3 loop reads CASSFIGHGHNQPQHF. In DNA form, the CDR3 reads TGTGCCAGCAGTTTCATAGGCCACGGACACAATCAGCCCCAGCATTTT.

V usage is TRBV5-4 and J usage is TRBJ2-7; D possibly corresponds to TRBD1 (5 bases). The CDR3 sequence is 14 residues long. In germline, CDR1 is SGHNT, CDR2 YYREEE (reference sequence). Trimming shortened V by 4 bases and J by 1 base, and 12 bases separated the two germline ends. CDR3: CASSPTDSSYEQYF. The CDR3 coding sequence is TGTGCCAGCAGCCCTACTGACAGTTCCTACGAGCAGTACTTC.

This sequence joins TRBV4-3 and TRBJ2-7, with D unresolved. The germline CDR1 and CDR2 sequences are LGHNA and YSLEER. This CDR3 contains 14 residues. V dropped 0 bases and J dropped 5 bases, with 11 bases sitting between them. CDR3 DNA sequence: TGCGCCAGCAGCCAAGAGCCCCAGAGGAACGAGCAGTACTTC. Translated, it gives CASSQEPQRNEQYF.

The rearrangement links TRBV6-1 to TRBJ1-1; TRBD1 is a possible D gene (6 bases). CDR1 MNHNS and CDR2 SASEGT come from the germline V gene. The CDR3 is 14 residues long. V gave up 1 base and J gave up 7 bases, with 13 bases separating them. CDR3 loop: CASSEDRASVEAFF. The CDR3 nucleotides are TGTGCCAGCAGTGAAGACAGGGCGAGTGTTGAAGCTTTCTTT.

V usage is TRBV19 and J usage is TRBJ1-5, with no clear D. Per the germline V gene, CDR1 is LNHDA and CDR2 is SQIVND (reference sequence). The CDR3 runs 12 residues. V dropped 5 bases and J dropped 0 bases, with 2 bases sitting between them. DNA of the CDR3: TGTGCCAGTAGTCTTAGCAATCAGCCCCAGCATTTT. Translated: CASSLSNQPQHF.

J is TRBJ1-6 and V is TRBV5-6; the match to TRBD1 covers 8 bases. J gave up 9 bases and V 2 bases, and 4 bases lay outside the gene matches. Germline V gives CDR1 SGHDT, CDR2 YYEEEE. The CDR3 length is 14 residues. This CDR3 reads CASSFITGGSPLHF. The CDR3 DNA follows: TGTGCCAGCAGCTTTATTACAGGGGGTTCACCCCTCCACTTT.

The gene calls are TRBV19 and TRBJ1-1; a possible D gene is TRBD1 (5 bases). The CDR3 extends over 14 amino acids. CDR1 is LNHDA and CDR2 is SQIVND in the germline V gene (reference sequence). V was shortened by 3 bases and J by 3 bases, with 11 bases between the two germline ends. CDR3 sequence: CASSMQGLDTEAFF. CDR3 in DNA: TGTGCCAGTAGTATGCAGGGCTTGGACACTGAAGCTTTCTTT.

This chain uses TRBV19 with TRBJ1-1, with 7 bases fitting TRBD1. The J segment lost 4 bases and the V segment lost 6 bases, leaving 8 bases of the junction unmatched. Germline lookup yields CDR1 LNHDA and CDR2 SQIVND (reference sequence). The CDR3 sequence is 14 residues long. The CDR3 nucleotides read TGTGCCAGTAGCCCCGGACCAGGGGGCACTGAAGCTTTCTTT. Translation: CASSPGPGGTEAFF. Variable domain in full (rest from reference TRBV19 and TRBJ1-1): DGGITQSPKYLFRKEGQNVTLSCEQNLNHDAMYWYRQDPGQGLRLIYYSQIVNDFQKGDIAEGYSVSREKKESFPLTVTSAQKNPTAFYLCASSPGPGGTEAFFGQGTRLTVV.

The V and J genes are TRBV30 and TRBJ1-3; D possibly corresponds to TRBD1 (5 bases). CDR1 is GTSNPN, CDR2 SVGIG, per germline (reference sequence). The length of the CDR3 is 14 residues. The V and J ends lost 2 bases and 0 bases respectively, with 8 bases between them. The CDR3 reads CAWSLTGSGNTIYF. The CDR3 DNA sequence: TGTGCCTGGAGTCTCACAGGCTCTGGAAACACCATATATTTT.

The V call is TRBV9, the J call TRBJ2-3; D not resolved. The V gene's germline CDR1 is SGDLS and CDR2 YYNGEE. The length of the CDR3 is 14 residues. V lost 2 bases, J lost 6 bases, and 13 bases lay in between. CDR3 coding DNA: TGTGCCAGCAGCGTGAATGGTGCCGAGGATACGCAGTATTTT. Protein product: CASSVNGAEDTQYF.

CDR3 in DNA: TGTGCCAGCAGCTTGGCAAACACTGAAGCTTTCTTT. Encoded protein: CASSLANTEAFF. J is TRBJ1-1 and V is TRBV5-6, with no clear D. Trimming shortened V by 0 bases and J by 2 bases, and 2 bases separated the two germline ends. The CDR3 spans 12 residues. CDR1 and CDR2 (germline): SGHDT, YYEEEE.

The chain uses TRBV15 and TRBJ2-1, with D possibly matching TRBD1 (5 bases). Per germline, CDR1 LNHNV and CDR2 YYDKDF (reference sequence). There are 15 residues in the CDR3. The V end was cut by 3 bases, the J end by 1 base, with 10 bases between. The CDR3 bases are TGTGCCACCAGCAGGGGGCAGTCATCCTACAATGAGCAGTTCTTC. This gives the protein CATSRGQSSYNEQFF.

V usage is TRBV30 and J usage is TRBJ2-3; perhaps TRBD2 as D (5 bases). Trimming removed 0 bases from V and 5 bases from J, with 9 bases in between. Germline V gene lookup returns CDR1 GTSNPN and CDR2 SVGIG (reference sequence). The CDR3 is made up of 13 amino acids. This CDR3 reads CAWSVLGQDTQYF. The CDR3 DNA follows: TGTGCCTGGAGTGTACTAGGTCAAGATACGCAGTATTTT.

V is TRBV4-3 and J is TRBJ2-2, with no clear D. CDR1 and CDR2 from the germline V gene are LGHNA and YSLEER. The CDR3 has 14 residues. V was pared by 1 base and J by 6 bases, with 9 bases between. The CDR3 nucleotides are TGCGCCAGCAGCCAAGTTGGTAGGGCCGGGGAGCTGTTTTTT. Translated, it gives CASSQVGRAGELFF.